This is a list of T cell receptor beta chains from one sample in a study of shared clonotypes between healthy human individuals. Method: immunoSEQ multiplex PCR; TCRdb's copy keeps in-frame clones and lacks some. The sample lists about 2.3 million clones; about 92% were seen once. The material sequenced was naive CD4+ T cells from PBMCs. The source is a man in his late teens or twenties in good health. Some clones in this sample may be carry-over from other donors' samples. CDR3s include the opening cysteine and the closing phenylalanine or tryptophan. A D gene is named only where the DNA matches it firmly. Clone size is not always given. Where it is, it says once, few, many or a class for expanded clones.

CDR3nt	CDR3aa	v_gene	j_gene	d_gene	abundance
TGTGCCAGCTCCCCTGAGGCGGGGGGTACCTACGAGCAGTACTTC	CASSPEAGGTYEQYF	TRBV18	TRBJ2-7	TRBD2	.
TGTGCCAGCAGCCCACGGACTGGGAATCAGCCCCAGCATTTT	CASSPRTGNQPQHF	TRBV5-8	TRBJ1-5	.	.
TGCGCCAGCAGCCCCGGACAGGGCAATCAGCCCCAGCATTTT	CASSPGQGNQPQHF	TRBV5-1	TRBJ1-5	TRBD1	.
TGCGCCAGCAGCTTGTTTAAGGACAACGGAGCTAACACTGAAGCTTTCTTT	CASSLFKDNGANTEAFF	TRBV5-1	TRBJ1-1	.	.
TGCGCCAGCAGCCAGGGGAACTCTGGAAACACCATATATTTT	CASSQGNSGNTIYF	TRBV5-1	TRBJ1-3	.	.
TGCGCCAGCAGCTTGGGCTACAGCGGGGGGTCCTCCTACGAGCAGTACTTC	CASSLGYSGGSSYEQYF	TRBV5-1	TRBJ2-7	TRBD2	once
TGTGCCAGCAGTGAAATTCTCTTGCGGGACGTCTCCTACGAGCAGTACTTC	CASSEILLRDVSYEQYF	TRBV6-1	TRBJ2-7	.	.
TGTGCCAGCAGTGAAGGGCCCGGTACCTACAATGAGCAGTTCTTC	CASSEGPGTYNEQFF	TRBV6-1	TRBJ2-1	.	.
TGTGCCAGTAGTATAGAGGAACGGCAAGCGGCCCAGCATTTT	CASSIEERQAAQHF	TRBV19	TRBJ1-5	.	.
TGCGCCAGCAGCCAAGTGGCCAAGCGGCAGCCATACGAGCAGTGCTTC	CASSQVAKRQPYEQCF	TRBV4-3	TRBJ2-7	.	.
TGTGCCGCTGCTTTGGATTTGGCATTCGGGGCCAACGTCCTGACTTTC	CAAALDLAFGANVLTF	TRBV28	TRBJ2-6	.	.
TGTGCCAGTAGTATACAGGGCTCCTTCTACGAGCAGTACTTC	CASSIQGSFYEQYF	TRBV19	TRBJ2-7	.	.
TGTGCCAGCAGGGACCGAAACAATGAGCAGTTCTTC	CASRDRNNEQFF	TRBV2	TRBJ2-1	.	.
TGTGCCAGCAGCGCCACAGGGAAGAACACTGAAGCTTTCTTT	CASSATGKNTEAFF	TRBV7-9	TRBJ1-1	.	few
TGTGCCTGGAGAACAGGGTTCGGTAATTCACCCCTCCACTTT	CAWRTGFGNSPLHF	TRBV30	TRBJ1-6	.	once
TGTGCCAGCAGTTTACCAGGGGGCGGAGGCACTGAAGCTTTCTTT	CASSLPGGGGTEAFF	TRBV28	TRBJ1-1	TRBD1	.
TGCGCCAGCAGCCAAGGGGACAGGGGCTACACAGATACGCAGTATTTT	CASSQGDRGYTDTQYF	TRBV4-1	TRBJ2-3	TRBD1	.
TGCGCCAGCAGAGATGCTAGCGGGAGCCCAGAGACCCAGTACTTC	CASRDASGSPETQYF	TRBV5-1	TRBJ2-5	TRBD2	.
TGCAGCGTTCGGTCTAGCGGGAGGTTAGAGACCCAGTACTTC	CSVRSSGRLETQYF	TRBV29-1	TRBJ2-5	TRBD2	.
TGTGCCAGCCTGAGGGACCCCAGTCGGAGTCTTCAGTACTTC	CASLRDPSRSLQYF	TRBV6-6	TRBJ2-4	.	once
TGTGCCAGCAGCCCAACGGTCTGGTTTAGCGTTTGGAGGGCCAGGGATGAGCAGTTCTTC	CASSPTVWFSVWRARDEQFF	TRBV27	TRBJ2-1	.	.
TGTGCCAGCAGCTTAACGCAACAGGGGCTTGGCTATGGCTACACCTTC	CASSLTQQGLGYGYTF	TRBV7-3	TRBJ1-2	TRBD1	.